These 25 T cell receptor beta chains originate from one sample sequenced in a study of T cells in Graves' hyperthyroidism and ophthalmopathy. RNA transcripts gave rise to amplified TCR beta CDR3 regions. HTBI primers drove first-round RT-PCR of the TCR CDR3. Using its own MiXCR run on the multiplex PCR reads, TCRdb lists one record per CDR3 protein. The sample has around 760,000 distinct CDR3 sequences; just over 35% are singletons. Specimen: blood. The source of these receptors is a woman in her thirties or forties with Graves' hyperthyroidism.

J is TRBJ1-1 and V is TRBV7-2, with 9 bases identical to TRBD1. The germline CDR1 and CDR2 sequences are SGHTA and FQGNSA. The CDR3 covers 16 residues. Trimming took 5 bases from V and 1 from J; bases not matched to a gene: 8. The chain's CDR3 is CASSHRGLIRNTEAFF. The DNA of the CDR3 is TGTGCCAGCAGCCACAGGGGGCTGATCAGGAACACTGAAGCTTTCTTT.

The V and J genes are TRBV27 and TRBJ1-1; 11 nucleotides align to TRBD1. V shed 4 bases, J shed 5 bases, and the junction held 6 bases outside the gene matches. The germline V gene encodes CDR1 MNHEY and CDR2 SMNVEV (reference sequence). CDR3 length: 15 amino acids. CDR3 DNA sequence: TGTGCCAGCAGTTCCGGGACAGGGGGAAAGACTGAAGCTTTCTTT. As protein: CASSSGTGGKTEAFF.

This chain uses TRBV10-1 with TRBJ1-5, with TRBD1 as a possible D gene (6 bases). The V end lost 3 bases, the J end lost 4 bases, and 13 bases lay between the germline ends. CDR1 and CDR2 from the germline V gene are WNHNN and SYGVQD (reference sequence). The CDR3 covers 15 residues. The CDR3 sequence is CASSEQGYRNQPQHF. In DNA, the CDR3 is TGCGCCAGCAGTGAACAGGGATATCGAAATCAGCCCCAGCATTTT.

The CDR3 reads CASNVGQETQYF. The CDR3 bases are TGTGCCAGCAACGTGGGCCAAGAGACCCAGTACTTC. The rearrangement links TRBV7-9 to TRBJ2-5; D is undetermined. Per the germline V gene, CDR1 is SEHNR and CDR2 is FQNEAQ (reference sequence). The CDR3 covers 12 residues. The V and J ends lost 7 bases and 1 base respectively, with 7 bases between them.

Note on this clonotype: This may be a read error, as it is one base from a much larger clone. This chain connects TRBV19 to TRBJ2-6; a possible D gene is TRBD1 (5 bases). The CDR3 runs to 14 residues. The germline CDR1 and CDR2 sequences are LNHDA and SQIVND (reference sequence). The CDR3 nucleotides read TGTGCCAGTAGTGTGGGTTCTGGGGCCAACATCCTGACTTTC. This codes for CASSVGSGANILTF.

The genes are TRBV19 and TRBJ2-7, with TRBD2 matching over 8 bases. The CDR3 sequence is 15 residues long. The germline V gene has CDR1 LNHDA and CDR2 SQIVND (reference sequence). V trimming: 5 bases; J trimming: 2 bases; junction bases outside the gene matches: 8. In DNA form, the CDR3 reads TGTGCCAGTAGTCCTACTAGCGGCCTAACCTACGAGCAGTACTTC. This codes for CASSPTSGLTYEQYF.

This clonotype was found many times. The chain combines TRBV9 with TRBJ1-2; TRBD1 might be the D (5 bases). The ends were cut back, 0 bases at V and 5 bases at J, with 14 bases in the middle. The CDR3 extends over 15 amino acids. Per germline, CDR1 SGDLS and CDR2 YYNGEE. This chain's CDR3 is CASSVALGEIYGYTF. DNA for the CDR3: TGTGCCAGCAGCGTAGCTCTGGGGGAAATATATGGCTACACCTTC. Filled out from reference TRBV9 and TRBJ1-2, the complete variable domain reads DSGVTQTPKHLITATGQRVTLRCSPRSGDLSVYWYQQSLDQGLQFLIQYYNGEERAKGNILERFSAQQFPDLHSELNLSSLELGDSALYFCASSVALGEIYGYTFGSGTRLTVV.

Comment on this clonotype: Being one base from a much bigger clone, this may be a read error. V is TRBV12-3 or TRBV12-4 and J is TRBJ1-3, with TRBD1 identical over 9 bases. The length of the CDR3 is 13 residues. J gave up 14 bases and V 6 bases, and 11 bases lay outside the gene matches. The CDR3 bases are TGTGCCAGCAGCTCGGGACAGGGAAACATCGTATATTTT. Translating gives CASSSGQGNIVYF.

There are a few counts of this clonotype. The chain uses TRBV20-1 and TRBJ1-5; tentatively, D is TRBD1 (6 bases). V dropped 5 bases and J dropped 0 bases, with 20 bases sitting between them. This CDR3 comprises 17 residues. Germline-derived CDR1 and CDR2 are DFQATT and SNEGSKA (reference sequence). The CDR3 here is CSAPAFIPGDSNQPQHF. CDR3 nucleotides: TGCAGTGCTCCGGCTTTCATTCCAGGGGATAGCAATCAGCCCCAGCATTTT.

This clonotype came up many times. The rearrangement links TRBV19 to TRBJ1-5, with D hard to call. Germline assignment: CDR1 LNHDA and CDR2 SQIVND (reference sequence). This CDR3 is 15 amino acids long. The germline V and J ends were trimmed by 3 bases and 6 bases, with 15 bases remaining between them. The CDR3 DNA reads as TGTGCCAGTAGTATCACCGGAGGGAAGGGTCAGCCCCAGCATTTT. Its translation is CASSITGGKGQPQHF.

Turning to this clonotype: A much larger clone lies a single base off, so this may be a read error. The CDR3 loop reads CASSMPPNTEAFF. The DNA for the CDR3 is TGTGCCAGTAGTATGCCTCCGAACACTGAAGCTTTCTTT. The chain recombines TRBV19 with TRBJ1-1; D is unclear. Trimming left V 3 bases short and J 1 base short, with 6 bases between. This CDR3 is built from 13 residues. CDR1 is LNHDA, CDR2 SQIVND, per germline (reference sequence).

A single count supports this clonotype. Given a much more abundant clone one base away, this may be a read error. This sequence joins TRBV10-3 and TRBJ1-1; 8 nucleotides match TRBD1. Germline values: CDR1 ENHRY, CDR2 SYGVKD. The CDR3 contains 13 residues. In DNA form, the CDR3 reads TGTGCCATCAGTACGACAGGGGACACTGAAGCTCTCTTT. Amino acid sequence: CAISTTGDTEALF.

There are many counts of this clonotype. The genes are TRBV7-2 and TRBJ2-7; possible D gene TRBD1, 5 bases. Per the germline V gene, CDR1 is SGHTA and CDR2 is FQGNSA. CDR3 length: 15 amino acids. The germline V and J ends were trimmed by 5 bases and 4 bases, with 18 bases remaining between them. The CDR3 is CASSKVRGHRYEQYF. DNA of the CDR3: TGTGCCAGCAGCAAAGTCCGAGGACACAGATACGAGCAGTACTTC. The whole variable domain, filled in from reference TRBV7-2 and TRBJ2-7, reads GAGVSQSPSNKVTEKGKDVELRCDPISGHTALYWYRQSLGQGLEFLIYFQGNSAPDKSGLPSDRFSAERTGGSVSTLTIQRTQQEDSAVYLCASSKVRGHRYEQYFGPGTRLTVT.

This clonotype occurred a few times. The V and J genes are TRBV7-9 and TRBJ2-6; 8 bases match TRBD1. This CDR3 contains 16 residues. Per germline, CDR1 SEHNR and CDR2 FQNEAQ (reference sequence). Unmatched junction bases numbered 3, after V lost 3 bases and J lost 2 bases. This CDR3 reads CASSLGQVAGANVLTF. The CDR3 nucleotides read TGTGCCAGCAGCTTGGGACAGGTTGCTGGGGCCAACGTCCTGACTTTC.

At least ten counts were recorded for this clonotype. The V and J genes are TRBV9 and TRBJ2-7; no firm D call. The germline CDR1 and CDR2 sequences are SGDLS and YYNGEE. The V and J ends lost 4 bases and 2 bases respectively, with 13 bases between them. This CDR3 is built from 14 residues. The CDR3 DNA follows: TGTGCCAGCAGCCCCACCCGGGTAACCTACGAGCAGTACTTC. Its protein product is CASSPTRVTYEQYF.

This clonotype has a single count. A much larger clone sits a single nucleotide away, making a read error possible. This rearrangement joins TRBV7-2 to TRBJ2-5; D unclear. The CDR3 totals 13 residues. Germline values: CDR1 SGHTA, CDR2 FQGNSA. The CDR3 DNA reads TGTGCCAGCAGACGAGGCGTCCAAGAGACCCAGTGCTTC. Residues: CASRRGVQETQCF.

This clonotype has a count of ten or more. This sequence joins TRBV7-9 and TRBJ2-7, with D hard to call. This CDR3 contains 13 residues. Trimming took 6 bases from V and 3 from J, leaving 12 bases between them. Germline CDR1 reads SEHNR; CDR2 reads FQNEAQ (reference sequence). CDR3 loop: CASSLPSVYEQYF. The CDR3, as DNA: TGTGCCAGCAGTCTACCAAGCGTCTACGAGCAGTACTTC. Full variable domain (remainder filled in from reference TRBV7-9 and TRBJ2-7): DTGVSQNPRHKITKRGQNVTFRCDPISEHNRLYWYRQTLGQGPEFLTYFQNEAQLEKSRLLSDRFSAERPKGSFSTLEIQRTEQGDSAMYLCASSLPSVYEQYFGPGTRLTVT.

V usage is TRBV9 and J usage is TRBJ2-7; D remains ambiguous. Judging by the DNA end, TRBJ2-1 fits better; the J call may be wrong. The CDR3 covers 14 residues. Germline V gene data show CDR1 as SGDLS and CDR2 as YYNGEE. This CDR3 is CASSVVISYNEQFF. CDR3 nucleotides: TGTGCCAGCAGCGTAGTGATCTCCTACAATGAGCAGTTCTTC.

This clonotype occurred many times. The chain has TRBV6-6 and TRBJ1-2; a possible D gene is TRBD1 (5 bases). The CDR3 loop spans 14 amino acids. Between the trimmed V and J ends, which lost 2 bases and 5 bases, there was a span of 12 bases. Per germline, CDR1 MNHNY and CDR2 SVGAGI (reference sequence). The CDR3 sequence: CASSYGGFQYGYTF. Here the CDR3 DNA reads TGTGCCAGCAGTTACGGGGGGTTTCAGTATGGCTACACCTTC.

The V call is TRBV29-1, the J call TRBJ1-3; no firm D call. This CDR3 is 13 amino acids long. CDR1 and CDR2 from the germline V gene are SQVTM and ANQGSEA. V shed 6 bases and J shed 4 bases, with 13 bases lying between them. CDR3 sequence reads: CSVLTAGGNTIYF. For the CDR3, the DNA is TGCAGCGTGCTAACCGCCGGGGGAAACACCATATATTTT.

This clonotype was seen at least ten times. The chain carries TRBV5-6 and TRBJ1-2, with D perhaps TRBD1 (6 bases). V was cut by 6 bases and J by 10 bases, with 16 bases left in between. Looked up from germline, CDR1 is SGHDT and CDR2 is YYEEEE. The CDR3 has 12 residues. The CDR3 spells CASIRGGADYTF. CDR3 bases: TGTGCCAGCATCCGAGGGGGGGCTGACTACACCTTC.

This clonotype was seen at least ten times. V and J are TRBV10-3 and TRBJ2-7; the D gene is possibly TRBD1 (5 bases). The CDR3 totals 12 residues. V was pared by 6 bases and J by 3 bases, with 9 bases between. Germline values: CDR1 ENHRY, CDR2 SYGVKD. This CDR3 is CAISTDSYEQYF. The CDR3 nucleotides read TGTGCCATCAGCACCGACAGCTACGAGCAGTACTTC.

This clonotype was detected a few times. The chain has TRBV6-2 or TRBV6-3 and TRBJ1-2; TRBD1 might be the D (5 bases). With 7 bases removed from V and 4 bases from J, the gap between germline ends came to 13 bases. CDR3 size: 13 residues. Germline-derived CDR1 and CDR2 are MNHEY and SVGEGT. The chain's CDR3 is CASTRAGTYGYTF. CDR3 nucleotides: TGTGCCAGCACCCGTGCAGGGACCTATGGCTACACCTTC.

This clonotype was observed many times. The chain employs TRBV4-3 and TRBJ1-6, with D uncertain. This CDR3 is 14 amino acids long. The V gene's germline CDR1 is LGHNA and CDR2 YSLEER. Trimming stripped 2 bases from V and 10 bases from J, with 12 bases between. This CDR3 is CASSQPTSGSPLHF. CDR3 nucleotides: TGCGCCAGCAGCCAACCTACTTCTGGATCACCCCTCCACTTT.

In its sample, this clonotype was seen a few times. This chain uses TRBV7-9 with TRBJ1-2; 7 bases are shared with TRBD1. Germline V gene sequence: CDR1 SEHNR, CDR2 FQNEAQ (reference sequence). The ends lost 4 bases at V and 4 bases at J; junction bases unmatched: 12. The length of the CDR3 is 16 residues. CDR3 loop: CASSSGTVVFLYGYTF. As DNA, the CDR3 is TGTGCCAGCAGCTCCGGGACAGTCGTTTTCCTCTATGGCTACACCTTC.